This TCR beta chain was captured by sequencing in a study of OX40 agonist ivuxolimab in advanced cancers. There are 12 residues in the CDR3. Trimming cost V 4 bases and J 6 bases, with 7 bases left between them. CDR1 is SGHTA, CDR2 FQGTGA, per germline. This clone is a singleton in its sample. The repertoire was sequenced with immunoSEQ multiplex PCR; TCRdb's copy has only in-frame clones and lacks some. The repertoire holds some 64,000 clones, with around 90% as singletons. The rearrangement links TRBV7-3 to TRBJ2-1; D is ambiguous. Sample: CD4+ or CD8+ T cells sorted from blood, taken in a trial of the OX40 agonist ivuxolimab. This TCR came from an adult with an advanced solid tumor such as melanoma, head and neck, liver or kidney cancer. In nucleotides, the CDR3 is TGTGCCAGCAGCTCATTCGGCAATGAGCAGTTCTTC. Protein sequence: CASSSFGNEQFF.